This passage covers 7 T cell receptor beta chains from one sample sequenced in a study of blood T cell repertoires in COVID-19. Only in-frame clones appear in the TCRdb table, and some are missing; sequencing was by immunoSEQ multiplex PCR. The table shows about 110,000 clones, with roughly 80% occurring only once. The sequenced sample consisted of peripheral blood. All receptors derive from a woman aged 55-70 years with acute or convalescent COVID-19.

The V gene is TRBV18, the J gene TRBJ1-1; the match to TRBD1 covers 9 bases. This CDR3 has 15 amino acids. Germline trimming cut 3 bases from V and 5 bases from J; bases unmatched to any gene: 7. Germline assignment: CDR1 KGHSH and CDR2 LQKENI. The DNA for the CDR3 is TGTGCCAGCTCACCGGACAGGGGTTCGGAAACTGAAGCTTTCTTT. Its protein product is CASSPDRGSETEAFF.

V is TRBV19 and J is TRBJ1-2; a weak D match, TRBD1 (5 bases). Trimming stripped 5 bases from V and 0 bases from J, with 13 bases between. The length of the CDR3 is 15 residues. Germline assignment: CDR1 LNHDA and CDR2 SQIVND (reference sequence). CDR3 sequence: CASSVTGVTNYGYTF. CDR3 sequence (DNA): TGTGCCAGTAGTGTTACAGGAGTTACTAACTATGGCTACACCTTC.

This rearrangement joins TRBV3-1 (or the pseudogene TRBV3-2) to TRBJ2-7; TRBD1 agrees at 8 bases. CDR1 and CDR2 (germline): LGHDT, YNNKEL (reference sequence). Unmatched junction bases numbered 8, after V lost 4 bases and J lost 0 bases. This CDR3 region has 16 residues. CDR3 residues: CASSLGTGGTSYEQYF. CDR3 nucleotide sequence: TGTGCCAGCAGCCTTGGGACAGGTGGGACCTCCTACGAGCAGTACTTC.

J is TRBJ2-5 and V is TRBV5-6; 10 bases agree with TRBD1. The V segment lost 4 bases and the J segment 4 bases; nucleotides outside the gene matches: 1. Per germline, CDR1 SGHDT and CDR2 YYEEEE. The CDR3 sequence is 13 residues long. CDR3 in amino acids: CASSGDRGETQYF. In DNA, the CDR3 is TGTGCCAGCAGCGGGGACAGGGGAGAGACCCAGTACTTC.

The chain combines TRBV6-1 with TRBJ2-4, with 7 positions matching TRBD1. Losses at the gene ends were 3 bases for V and 0 bases for J; bases not matched to a gene: 8. CDR3 length: 17 amino acids. The germline V gene encodes CDR1 MNHNS and CDR2 SASEGT. The CDR3: CASSDLGQDLAKNIQYF. The CDR3 DNA is TGTGCCAGCAGTGACCTCGGACAGGATTTAGCCAAAAACATTCAGTACTTC.

The chain combines TRBV14 with TRBJ2-7, with D perhaps matching TRBD1 (6 bases). Trimming took 6 bases from V and 7 from J, leaving 19 bases between them. The CDR3 is 14 residues long. Per the germline V gene, CDR1 is SGHDN and CDR2 is FVKESK. The CDR3 loop reads CASSRLTGGGEQYF. For the CDR3, the DNA is TGTGCCAGCAGTCGTTTGACAGGAGGAGGAGAGCAGTACTTC.

The genes are TRBV3-1 (or the pseudogene TRBV3-2) and TRBJ2-7, with a possible D match to TRBD2 (5 bases). Germline V lookup: CDR1 LGHDT, CDR2 YNNKEL (reference sequence). V lost 3 bases and J 4 bases, leaving 7 bases between the germline ends. The CDR3 has 12 amino acids. CDR3 DNA: TGTGCCAGCAGCCAGTCGGGATACGAGCAGTACTTC. Translation gives CASSQSGYEQYF.